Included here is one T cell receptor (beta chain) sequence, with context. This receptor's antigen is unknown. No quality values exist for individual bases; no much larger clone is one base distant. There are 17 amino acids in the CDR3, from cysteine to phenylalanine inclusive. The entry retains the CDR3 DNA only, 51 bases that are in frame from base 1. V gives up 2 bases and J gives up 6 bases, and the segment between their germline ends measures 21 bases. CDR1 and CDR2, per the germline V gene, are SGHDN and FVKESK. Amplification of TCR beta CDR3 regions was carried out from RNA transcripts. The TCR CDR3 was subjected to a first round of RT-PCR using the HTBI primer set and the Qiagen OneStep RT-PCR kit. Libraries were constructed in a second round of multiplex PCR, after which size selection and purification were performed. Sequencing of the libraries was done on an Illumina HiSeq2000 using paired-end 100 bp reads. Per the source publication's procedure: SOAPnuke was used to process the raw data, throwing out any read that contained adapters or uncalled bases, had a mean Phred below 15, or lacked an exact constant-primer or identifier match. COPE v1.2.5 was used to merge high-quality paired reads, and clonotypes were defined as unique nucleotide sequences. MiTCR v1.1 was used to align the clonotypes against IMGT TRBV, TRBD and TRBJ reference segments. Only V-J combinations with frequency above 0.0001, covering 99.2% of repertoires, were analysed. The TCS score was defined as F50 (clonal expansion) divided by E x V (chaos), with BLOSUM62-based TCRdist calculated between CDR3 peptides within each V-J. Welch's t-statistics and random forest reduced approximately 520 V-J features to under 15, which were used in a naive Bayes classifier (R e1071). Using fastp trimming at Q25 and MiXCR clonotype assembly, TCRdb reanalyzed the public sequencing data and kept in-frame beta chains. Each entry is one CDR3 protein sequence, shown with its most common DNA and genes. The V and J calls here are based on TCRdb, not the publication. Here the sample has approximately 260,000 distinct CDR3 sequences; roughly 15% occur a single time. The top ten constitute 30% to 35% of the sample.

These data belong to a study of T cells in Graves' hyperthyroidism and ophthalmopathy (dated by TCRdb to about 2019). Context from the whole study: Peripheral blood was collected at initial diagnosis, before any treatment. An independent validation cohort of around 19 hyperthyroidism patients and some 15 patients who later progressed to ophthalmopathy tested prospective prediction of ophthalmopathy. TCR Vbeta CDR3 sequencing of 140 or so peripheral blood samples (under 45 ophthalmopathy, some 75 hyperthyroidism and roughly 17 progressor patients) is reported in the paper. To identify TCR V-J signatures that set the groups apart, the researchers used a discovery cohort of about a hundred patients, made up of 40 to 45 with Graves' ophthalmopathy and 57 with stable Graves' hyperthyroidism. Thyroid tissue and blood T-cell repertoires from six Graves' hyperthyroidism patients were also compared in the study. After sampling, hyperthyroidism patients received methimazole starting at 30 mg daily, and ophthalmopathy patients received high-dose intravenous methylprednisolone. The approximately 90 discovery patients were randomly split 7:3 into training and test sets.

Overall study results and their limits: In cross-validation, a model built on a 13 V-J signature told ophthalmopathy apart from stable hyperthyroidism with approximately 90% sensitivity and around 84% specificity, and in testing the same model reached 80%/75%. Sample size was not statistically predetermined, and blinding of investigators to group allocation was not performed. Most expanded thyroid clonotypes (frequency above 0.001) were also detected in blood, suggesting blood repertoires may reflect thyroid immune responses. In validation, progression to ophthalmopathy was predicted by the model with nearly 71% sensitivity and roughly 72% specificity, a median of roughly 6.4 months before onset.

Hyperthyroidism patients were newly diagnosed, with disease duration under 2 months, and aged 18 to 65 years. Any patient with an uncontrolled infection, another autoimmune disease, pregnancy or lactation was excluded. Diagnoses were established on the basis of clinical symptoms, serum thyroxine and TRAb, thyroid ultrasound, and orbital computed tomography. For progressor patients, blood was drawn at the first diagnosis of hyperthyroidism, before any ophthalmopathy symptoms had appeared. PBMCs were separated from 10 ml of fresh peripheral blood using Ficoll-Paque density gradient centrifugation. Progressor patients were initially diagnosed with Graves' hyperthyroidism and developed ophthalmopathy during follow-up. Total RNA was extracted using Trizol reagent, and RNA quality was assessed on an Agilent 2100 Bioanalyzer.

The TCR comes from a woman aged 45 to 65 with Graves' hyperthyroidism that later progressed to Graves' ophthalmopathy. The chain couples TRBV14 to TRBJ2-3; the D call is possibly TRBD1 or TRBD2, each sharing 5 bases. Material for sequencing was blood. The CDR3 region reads CASSQTRGDHPPDTQYF. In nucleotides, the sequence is TGTGCCAGCAGCCAAACCCGAGGGGACCACCCCCCGGATACGCAGTATTTT.